The entry below describes one T cell receptor (beta chain). The antigen it binds to is not known. Per-base qualities were not stored, and no clone one base away is much larger. Library construction relied on the immunoSEQ multiplex PCR assay. High-throughput sequencing of the T-cell receptor beta chain was performed on primary melanoma tumor tissue. The authors' analysis ran thus. Among the repertoire analyses were the distribution of insertions and deletions and the sharing of TCRB CDR3 between samples. A gradient-boosted model ranked how well the T-cell fraction predicted outcome compared with histopathological variables. Imported from immuneACCESS, the table was reduced by TCRdb to in-frame sequences with V and J called. These copies leave out some clones; in studies compared against another copy, an unresolved V gene accounts for under half, and the cause of the remainder is not known. The DNA was the basis for D and trimming; V, J and clone size are from that table. The sample includes roughly 700 clones, with roughly 77% observed a single time. The top ten clones comprise more than 15% of the sample.

The primary melanoma of each patient had been surgically resected and was considered potentially curable but at risk of metastatic recurrence. The CDR3 starts with the cysteine, ends with the phenylalanine, and has 17 residues. CDR3 DNA only is kept here, 51 bases in frame from base 1. For CDR1 and CDR2, the germline V gene (reference sequence) lists LNHDA and SQIVND. After removal of 4 bases from V and 2 bases from J, the junction retains 12 bases not matched to a gene. This specimen comes from a study of primary melanoma T cells and metastatic recurrence (dated by TCRdb to 2020 to 2022). For the study in its entirety: The cohort was made up of 199 primary melanomas of stage T2 to T4, with thickness greater than 1 mm. Whether patient outcome could be predicted by T-cell fraction and T-cell repertoire clonality in primary melanoma tumors was the question this study put to the test. The T-cell fraction measured by TCR beta sequencing was compared against progression-free survival as the clinical outcome. Histopathological grading of tumor-infiltrating lymphocytes served as the comparison point for the T-cell fraction derived from sequencing. The investigation overall reported the following: The authors presented an effective T-cell-mediated antitumor response in primary melanoma only as a suggestion and not as a demonstrated mechanism. Reportedly, adding T-cell fraction to tumor thickness improved progression-free survival prediction more than adding any other histopathological variable did. Tumor T-cell fraction was reported to predict progression-free survival independently of thickness, ulceration, mitotic rate and age. Protection appeared to be conferred by a T-cell fraction above 20% regardless of ulceration status, mitotic rate or nodal disease.

The TCR sequence derives from a human donor with melanoma. Sequencing was done on a sample of melanoma tumor tissue. Recombination connected TRBV19 to TRBJ1-1; 8 central nucleotides agree with TRBD1. The CDR3 reads as follows: CASSTDTGTGKNTEAFF. The nucleotide sequence is TGTGCCAGTAGTACCGATACCGGGACAGGAAAAAACACTGAAGCTTTCTTT.